This TCR beta chain stems from a study of T cell clonotyping in hematopoietic cell transplantation. General observations from the study: Cells were unsorted, so CD4 and CD8 contributions were not separated.

The data were produced by immunoSEQ multiplex PCR, yet TCRdb's version contains in-frame clones alone and is incomplete. The sample consists of some 17,000 clones, 70% to 75% of them appearing once. J gave up 2 bases and V 10 bases, and 8 bases lay outside the gene matches. This CDR3 spans 13 amino acids. In germline, CDR1 is MGHDK, CDR2 SYGVNS. As concerns this clone: The antigen is unknown.

The source material was peripheral blood mononuclear cells. The chain employs TRBV25-1 and TRBJ2-7, with 7 bases that match TRBD2. The receptor was isolated from a woman aged 55-69 years in good health. Some clones in this sample may be carry-over from other donors' samples. As DNA, the CDR3 is TGTGCCACCCAGCGGGACGGAACCTACGAGCAGTACTTC. Translating gives CATQRDGTYEQYF.